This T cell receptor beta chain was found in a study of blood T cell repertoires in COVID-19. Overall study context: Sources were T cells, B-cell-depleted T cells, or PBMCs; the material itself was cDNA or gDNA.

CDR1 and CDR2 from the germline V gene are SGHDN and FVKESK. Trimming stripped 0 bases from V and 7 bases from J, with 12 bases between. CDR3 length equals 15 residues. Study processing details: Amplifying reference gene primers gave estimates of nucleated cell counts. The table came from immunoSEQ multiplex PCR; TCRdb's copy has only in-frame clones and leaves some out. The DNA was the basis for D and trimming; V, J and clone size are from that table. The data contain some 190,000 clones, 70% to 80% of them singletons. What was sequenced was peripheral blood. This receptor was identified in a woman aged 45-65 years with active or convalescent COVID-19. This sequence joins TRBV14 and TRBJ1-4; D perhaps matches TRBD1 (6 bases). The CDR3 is CASSQDPGGGEKLFF. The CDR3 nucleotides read TGTGCCAGCAGCCAAGACCCGGGGGGCGGTGAAAAACTGTTTTTT.